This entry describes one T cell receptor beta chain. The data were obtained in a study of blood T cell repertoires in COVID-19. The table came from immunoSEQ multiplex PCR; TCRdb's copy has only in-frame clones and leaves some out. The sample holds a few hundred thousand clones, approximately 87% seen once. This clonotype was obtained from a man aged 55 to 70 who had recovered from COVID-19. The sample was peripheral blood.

CDR3: CASSQRRGLDYGYTF. The CDR3 DNA sequence: TGTGCCAGCAGCCAGCGCAGGGGGCTAGACTATGGCTACACCTTC. The chain joins TRBV4-2 to TRBJ1-2, with 8 bases aligning to TRBD1. V dropped 3 bases and J dropped 3; count of bases not matched to a gene: 6. The CDR3 covers 15 residues. Per germline, CDR1 LGHNA and CDR2 YNFKEQ.